These T cell receptor beta chains were read from a single sample in a study of shared clonotypes between healthy human individuals. The repertoire was sequenced with immunoSEQ multiplex PCR; TCRdb's copy has only in-frame clones and lacks some. The data hold around 500,000 clones, with more than 65% observed a single time. Specimen: PBMCs. These receptor sequences come from a woman aged 40 to 50 in good health. Some clones in this sample may be carry-over from other donors' samples. CDR3s include the opening cysteine and the closing phenylalanine or tryptophan. Each record gives: clone size, J gene, V gene, D gene, CDR3 DNA, CDR3 protein. D genes are given only for firm matches. Rows give clone size only sometimes, using once, few, many, or a class for an expanded clone.

NA TRBJ1-4 TRBV19 NA TGTGCCAGTAATTCCGTTTGGGGGTATGAAAAACTGTTTTTT CASNSVWGYEKLFF
many TRBJ2-7 TRBV7-8 NA TGTGCCAGCAGCTTAGTCCGGGCCCCTACCAGCTCCTACGAGCAGTACTTC CASSLVRAPTSSYEQYF
few TRBJ2-7 TRBV10-2 NA TGCGCCAGCAGCCGACAGCGGTCCTACGAGCAGTACTTC CASSRQRSYEQYF
NA TRBJ2-7 TRBV6-1 TRBD1 TGTGCCAGCAGAGACACAGGGGTCTTTTCCTACGAGCAGTACTTC CASRDTGVFSYEQYF
NA TRBJ2-3 TRBV28 TRBD2 TGTGCCAGCAGTTTACCTAGCGGAAGCACAGATACGCAGTATTTT CASSLPSGSTDTQYF
NA TRBJ2-3 TRBV28 TRBD2 TGTGCCAGCAGAACCGGGACTAGCGGGAGTTATACGCAGTATTTT CASRTGTSGSYTQYF
once TRBJ1-2 TRBV6-1 NA TGTGCCAGCACCAAACAGGGATATGGCTACACCTTC CASTKQGYGYTF
NA TRBJ2-7 TRBV5-4 TRBD2 TGTGCCAGCAGCTCCCGGACTAGCGGGAGGTCCTCCTACGAGCAGTACTTC CASSSRTSGRSSYEQYF
NA TRBJ2-3 TRBV5-1 TRBD2 TGCGCCAGCAGCTTGGCAGGGAGGGGAGATACGCAGTATTTT CASSLAGRGDTQYF
NA TRBJ1-5 TRBV19 NA TGTGCCAGTAGTATCGGCAGAGGAGGCAATCAGCCCCAGCATTTT CASSIGRGGNQPQHF
NA TRBJ1-4 TRBV5-1 NA TGCGCCAGCAGCATGGACGTTAATGAAAAACTGTTTTTT CASSMDVNEKLFF
NA TRBJ1-2 TRBV7-2 NA TGTGCCAGCAGCTTAGAGGGAGTGAACTATGGCTACACCTTC CASSLEGVNYGYTF
NA TRBJ2-1 TRBV27 NA TGTGCCAGCAGTCCGGGACGAAACAATGAGCAGTTCTTC CASSPGRNNEQFF
NA TRBJ2-7 TRBV30 NA TGTGCCTGGAGTGTACTGACCGAGCAGTACTTC CAWSVLTEQYF
once TRBJ1-3 TRBV4-1 NA TGCGCCAGCAGCCAAAGGGTTATGCCGGAGAGCTCTGGAAACACCATATATTTT CASSQRVMPESSGNTIYF
NA TRBJ2-1 TRBV18 NA TGTGCCAGCTCACCAGGCTACGAGGCCTACAATGAGCAGTTCTTC CASSPGYEAYNEQFF
NA TRBJ1-2 TRBV20-1 NA TGCAGTGCTTACAGAAACTATGGCTACACCTTC CSAYRNYGYTF
NA TRBJ1-2 TRBV19 NA TGTGCCAGTAGTATAGGTGGGACTCGGCTAGGCTACACCTTC CASSIGGTRLGYTF
NA TRBJ2-7 TRBV20-1 NA TGCAGTGCTAGTTCCCCTCAGGAGCAGTACTTC CSASSPQEQYF
many TRBJ2-5 TRBV2 NA TGTGCCAGCAGGAAGGAGGGGGAGACCCAGTACTTC CASRKEGETQYF
NA TRBJ2-1 TRBV10-3 NA TGTGCCATCAGCTGGCGACCAGGAGAAGAGCAGTTCTTC CAISWRPGEEQFF
few TRBJ1-5 TRBV9 TRBD1 TGTGCCAGCAGCGGGGGACAGTTTAATCAGCCCCAGCATTTT CASSGGQFNQPQHF
NA TRBJ1-2 TRBV4-3 NA TGCGCCAGCAGCCAAGATCCTGCGTATGGCTACACCTTC CASSQDPAYGYTF
few TRBJ1-4 TRBV29-1 NA TGCAGCGTGGATACAGGGTTTCGGGGTGAAAAACTGTTTTTT CSVDTGFRGEKLFF
NA TRBJ1-3 TRBV5-1 TRBD1 TGCGCCAGCAGCGAACAGGGGACCTCTGGAAACACCATATATTTT CASSEQGTSGNTIYF
NA TRBJ2-7 TRBV27 NA TGTGCCAGCAGCACCCGCGGGACGCAGCTCTCCTACGAGCAGTACTTC CASSTRGTQLSYEQYF
NA TRBJ1-2 TRBV29-1 TRBD1 TGCAGCGTTGAAGATCCTGGGACAGGCCGTGGGGGCTACACCTTC CSVEDPGTGRGGYTF
NA TRBJ2-2 TRBV7-8 TRBD1 TGTGCCAGCAGCGGACACAGGGGGGACACCGGGGAGCTGTTTTTT CASSGHRGDTGELFF
NA TRBJ2-3 TRBV6-4 TRBD2 TGTGCCAGCAGGGCCGGGACTAGCGACATAGATACGCAGTATTTT CASRAGTSDIDTQYF
NA TRBJ2-1 TRBV7-6 TRBD2 TGTGCCAGCAGCGCCGGGACTAGCGGCTACAATGAGCAGTTCTTC CASSAGTSGYNEQFF